Listed below are T cell receptor beta chains from one sample, sequenced in a study of control samples from healthy donors and cancer patients. The table came from immunoSEQ multiplex PCR; TCRdb's copy has only in-frame clones and leaves some out. The top ten clones hold about 7.6% of a sample with 130,000 or so clones, just under 90% of them seen once. Sequenced input: PBMCs. The receptors shown here come from a man in his forties or fifties with head and neck cancer. Each CDR3 is given with its conserved first and last residue.

J gene,V gene,CDR3 protein
TRBJ2-2,TRBV19,CASSIWDRGFGTGELFF
TRBJ1-2,TRBV30,CAWSGRLTNYGYTF
TRBJ1-1,TRBV5-1,CASSLAYPGRSNTEAFF
TRBJ1-5,TRBV19,CASSPGRDQPQHF
TRBJ2-7,TRBV5-4,CASSSSGRAPSEQYF
TRBJ2-6,TRBV5-4,CASSADPIPSGANVLTF
TRBJ2-1,TRBV7-9,CASSTDPTGKESYNEQFF
TRBJ2-7,TRBV7-9,CAGGQTYEQYF
TRBJ2-1,TRBV10-3,CAINPTSGGSYNEQFF
TRBJ1-4,TRBV7-8,CASSLPGAANEKLFF
TRBJ2-7,TRBV5-1,CASRSPKGGGRGEQYF
TRBJ1-2,TRBV28,CASSTTGTGNYGYTF
TRBJ1-5,TRBV28,CASSSTGVQPQHF
TRBJ2-3,TRBV27,CASSRGLAVTDTQYF
TRBJ2-7,TRBV11-2,CASSPLGHEQYF
TRBJ2-4,TRBV5-5,CASSSPGQGVDIQYF
TRBJ2-7,TRBV18,CASSSGQRFYEQYF
TRBJ1-1,TRBV18,CASSPLIVRGNTEAFF
TRBJ1-1,TRBV29-1,CSVYRGGYTEAFF
TRBJ2-1,TRBV29-1,CSAGAGDEQFF
TRBJ1-3,TRBV3-1/TRBV3-2,CASSQYRDGNTIYF
TRBJ2-3,TRBV28,CASSSISGLAGEGENTQYF